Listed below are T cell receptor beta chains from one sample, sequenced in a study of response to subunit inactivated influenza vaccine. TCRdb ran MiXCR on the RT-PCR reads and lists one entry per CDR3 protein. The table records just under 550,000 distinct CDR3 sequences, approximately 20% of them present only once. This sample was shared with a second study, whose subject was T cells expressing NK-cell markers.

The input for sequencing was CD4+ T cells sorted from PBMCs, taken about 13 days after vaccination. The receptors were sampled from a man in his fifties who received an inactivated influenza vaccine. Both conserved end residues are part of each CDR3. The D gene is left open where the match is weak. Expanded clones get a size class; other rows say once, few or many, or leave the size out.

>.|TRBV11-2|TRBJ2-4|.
CASSADLAKNIQYF
TGTGCCAGCAGTGCAGACCTAGCCAAAAACATTCAGTACTTC
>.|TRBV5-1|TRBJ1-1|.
CASSLFWGQEAFF
TGCGCCAGCAGCTTGTTTTGGGGGCAAGAAGCTTTCTTT
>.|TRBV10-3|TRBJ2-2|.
CATWGLYGKRNTGELFF
TGTGCCACCTGGGGGCTATACGGAAAGAGGAACACCGGGGAGCTGTTTTTT
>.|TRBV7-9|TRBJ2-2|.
CASSPPGRAGGTGELFF
TGTGCCAGCAGCCCCCCGGGTAGGGCCGGAGGTACCGGGGAGCTGTTTTTT
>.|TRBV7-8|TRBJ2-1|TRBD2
CASFRAGGPDLSYNEQFF
TGTGCCAGCTTTAGAGCGGGAGGGCCCGACCTCTCCTACAATGAGCAGTTCTTC
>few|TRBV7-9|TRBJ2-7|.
CASSFHSSYEQYF
TGTGCCAGCAGCTTCCACAGCTCCTACGAGCAGTACTTC
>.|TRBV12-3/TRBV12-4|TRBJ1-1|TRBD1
CASSLSQGGYTEAFF
TGTGCCAGCAGTTTAAGTCAAGGGGGCTACACTGAAGCTTTCTTT
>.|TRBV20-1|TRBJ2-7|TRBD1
CSARLRQGYEQYF
TGCAGTGCTAGACTCAGACAGGGCTACGAGCAGTACTTC
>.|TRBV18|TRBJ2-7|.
CASSPGATYEQYF
TGTGCCAGCTCACCAGGGGCCACCTACGAGCAGTACTTC
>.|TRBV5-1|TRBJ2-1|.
CARERPTPYNEQFF
TGCGCCAGAGAACGCCCAACTCCCTACAATGAGCAGTTCTTC
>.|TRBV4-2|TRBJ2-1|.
CASSQGPGADNEQFF
TGTGCCAGCAGCCAAGGACCGGGGGCCGACAATGAGCAGTTCTTC
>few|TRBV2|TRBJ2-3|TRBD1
CASSRTGSVGDTQYF
TGTGCCAGCAGTCGGACAGGGTCGGTGGGAGATACGCAGTATTTT
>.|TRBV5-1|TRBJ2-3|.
CASSNRESDTQYF
TGCGCCAGCAGTAACAGGGAGTCAGATACGCAGTATTTT
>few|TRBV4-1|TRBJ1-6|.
CASSHIYRARNSPLHF
TGCGCCAGCAGCCACATCTACAGGGCGCGCAATTCACCCCTCCACTTT
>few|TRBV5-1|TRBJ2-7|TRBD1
CASSLEAGGTYEQYF
TGCGCCAGCAGCTTGGAAGCAGGGGGCACCTACGAGCAGTACTTC
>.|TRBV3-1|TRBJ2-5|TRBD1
CASSPRRQGQETQYF
TGTGCCAGCAGCCCAAGAAGACAGGGCCAAGAGACCCAGTACTTC
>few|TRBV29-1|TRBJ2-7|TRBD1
CSARQGAGPYEQYF
TGCAGCGCTCGACAGGGGGCAGGACCCTACGAGCAGTACTTC
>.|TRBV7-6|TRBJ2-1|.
CASSLGVSGGLYNEQFF
TGTGCCAGCAGCTTAGGAGTCAGCGGAGGCCTCTACAATGAGCAGTTCTTC
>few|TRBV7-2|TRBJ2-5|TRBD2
CASSQGLDARQETQYF
TGTGCCAGCAGTCAAGGACTAGATGCCCGTCAAGAGACCCAGTACTTC
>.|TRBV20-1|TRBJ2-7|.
CSASDSGLHEQYF
TGCAGTGCTAGCGACTCCGGATTACACGAGCAGTACTTC
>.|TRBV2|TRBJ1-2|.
CASSPLVEGGDYTF
TGTGCCAGCAGCCCCCTTGTGGAGGGCGGTGACTACACCTTC
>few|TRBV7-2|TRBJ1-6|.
CASSLDLVNSPLHF
TGTGCCAGCAGCTTAGATCTGGTTAATTCACCCCTCCACTTT
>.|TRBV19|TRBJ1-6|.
CASSYSRGGDSPLHF
TGTGCCAGTAGTTACTCCAGGGGCGGGGATTCACCCCTCCACTTT
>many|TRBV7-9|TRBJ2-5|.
CASSLPGQETQYF
TGCGCCAGCAGCTTGCCAGGCCAAGAGACCCAGTACTTC
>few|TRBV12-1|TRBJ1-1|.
CASSFAKGNTEAFF
.
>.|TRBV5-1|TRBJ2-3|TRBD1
CASSGETGGYPDTQYF
TGCGCCAGCAGCGGCGAGACAGGGGGCTACCCAGATACGCAGTATTTT
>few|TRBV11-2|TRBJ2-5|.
CASSGGHQETQYF
TGTGCCAGCAGCGGCGGCCACCAAGAGACCCAGTACTTC
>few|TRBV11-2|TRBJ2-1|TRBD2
CASSSTSGHNEQFF
TGTGCCAGCAGCTCGACTAGCGGACACAATGAGCAGTTCTTC
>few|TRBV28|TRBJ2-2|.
CASSPWGGLAGELFF
TGTGCCAGCAGTCCGTGGGGGGGGCTTGCCGGGGAGCTGTTTTTT
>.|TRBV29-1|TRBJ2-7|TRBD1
CSVKTGTGGLKQYF
TGCAGCGTTAAAACCGGGACAGGGGGTTTAAAGCAGTACTTC
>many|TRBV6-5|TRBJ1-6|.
CASRLGQNNSPLHF
TGTGCCAGCAGACTCGGACAGAATAATTCACCCCTCCACTTT
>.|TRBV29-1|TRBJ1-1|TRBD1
CSVETGANTEAFF
TGCAGCGTTGAAACAGGGGCGAACACTGAAGCTTTCTTT
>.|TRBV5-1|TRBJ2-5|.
CASSWIPGLQETQYF
TGCGCCAGCAGCTGGATTCCAGGGTTGCAAGAGACCCAGTACTTC
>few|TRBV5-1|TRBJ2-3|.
CASSLGGQTDTQYF
TGCGCCAGCAGCTTGGGGGGACAAACAGATACGCAGTATTTT
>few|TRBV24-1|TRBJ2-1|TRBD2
CATGEGSYNEQFF
TGTGCCACCGGGGAGGGGTCCTACAATGAGCAGTTCTTC
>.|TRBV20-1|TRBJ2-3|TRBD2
CSASPHLGRAADTQYF
TGCAGTGCCAGCCCACATCTCGGGAGGGCAGCAGATACGCAGTATTTT
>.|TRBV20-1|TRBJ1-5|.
CSASSGNVPQHF
TGCAGTGCTAGTTCCGGGAATGTGCCCCAGCATTTT
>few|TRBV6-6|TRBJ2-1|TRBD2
CASGAGGLQFF
TGTGCCAGCGGCGCGGGGGGTCTACAGTTCTTC
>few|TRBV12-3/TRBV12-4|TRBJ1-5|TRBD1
CASSPNRGRGNQPQHF
TGTGCCAGCAGCCCTAACAGGGGAAGGGGCAATCAGCCCCAGCATTTT
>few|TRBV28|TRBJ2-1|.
CASSSGGSGSYNEQFF
TGTGCCAGCAGTTCCGGCGGTAGCGGCTCCTACAATGAGCAGTTCTTC
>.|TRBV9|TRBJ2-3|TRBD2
CASSQKVGLATDTQYF
TGTGCCAGCAGCCAGAAGGTGGGACTAGCAACAGATACGCAGTATTTT
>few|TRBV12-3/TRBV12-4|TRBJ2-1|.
CASSEMGEQFF
TGTGCCAGCAGTGAGATGGGTGAGCAGTTCTTC
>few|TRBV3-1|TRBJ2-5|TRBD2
CASSHSRELAGTETQYF
TGTGCCAGCAGCCATTCCAGGGAACTAGCGGGAACAGAGACCCAGTACTTC
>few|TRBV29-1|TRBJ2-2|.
CSVATGGQAVTGELFF
TGCAGCGTTGCAACTGGGGGACAAGCCGTCACCGGGGAGCTGTTTTTT
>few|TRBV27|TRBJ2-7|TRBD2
CASSPWTSGYEQYF
TGTGCCAGCAGTCCATGGACTAGCGGTTACGAGCAGTACTTC
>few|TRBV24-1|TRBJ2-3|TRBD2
CATSDYSGGTDTQYF
TGTGCCACCAGTGATTATAGCGGGGGCACAGATACGCAGTATTTT
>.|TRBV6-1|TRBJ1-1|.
CASSPRLVNTEAFF
TGTGCCAGCAGTCCCCGGCTCGTGAACACTGAAGCTTTCTTT
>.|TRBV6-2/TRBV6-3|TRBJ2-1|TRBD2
CASMGTSGREQFF
TGTGCCAGCATGGGGACTAGCGGGAGGGAGCAGTTCTTC
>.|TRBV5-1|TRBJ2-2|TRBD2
CASTAGGPGTGELFF
TGCGCCAGCACCGCGGGGGGGCCTGGAACCGGGGAGCTGTTTTTT
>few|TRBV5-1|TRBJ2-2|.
CASSLSARNAGELFF
TGCGCCAGCAGCTTGTCTGCTAGAAACGCTGGGGAGCTGTTTTTT
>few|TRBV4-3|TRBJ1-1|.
CASSQKTGFFAEAFF
TGCGCCAGCAGCCAAAAGACAGGATTTTTCGCTGAAGCTTTCTTT
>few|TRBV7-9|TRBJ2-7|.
CASSPLRGGEQYF
TGTGCCAGCAGCCCACTCCGAGGGGGTGAGCAGTACTTC
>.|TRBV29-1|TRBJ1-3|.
CSVILGNTIYF
TGCAGCGTAATTCTAGGAAACACCATATATTTT
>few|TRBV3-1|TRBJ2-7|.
CASSHDRYPYEQYF
TGTGCCAGCAGCCATGACAGGTACCCCTACGAGCAGTACTTC
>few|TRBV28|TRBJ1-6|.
CASSSTPRFHF
TGTGCCAGCAGTTCAACCCCACGGTTCCACTTT
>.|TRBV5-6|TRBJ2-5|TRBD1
CASSSYRGRKETQYF
TGTGCCAGCAGCTCGTACAGGGGGCGGAAAGAGACCCAGTACTTC
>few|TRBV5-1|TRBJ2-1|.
CASSPEITYNEQFF
TGCGCCAGCAGCCCAGAGATAACCTACAATGAGCAGTTCTTC
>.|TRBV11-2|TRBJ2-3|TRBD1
CASRSDRAPTDTQYF
TGTGCCAGCAGGTCAGACAGGGCCCCCACAGATACGCAGTATTTT
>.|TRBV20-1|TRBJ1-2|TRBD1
CSAARDSIYGYTF
TGCAGTGCTGCCCGGGACAGCATCTATGGCTACACCTTC